One and the same sample provided the 18 T cell receptor beta chains below, sequenced in a study of OX40 agonist ivuxolimab in advanced cancers. Clones were sequenced by immunoSEQ multiplex PCR, and TCRdb holds only the in-frame ones, with some missing. The table lists tens of thousands of clones, roughly nine tenths of them singletons, with roughly 20% in the top ten. The starting material was CD4+ or CD8+ T cells sorted from blood, obtained in a trial of the OX40 agonist ivuxolimab. These receptors were obtained from an adult with an advanced solid tumor such as melanoma, head and neck, liver or kidney cancer.

This clone was seen a single time. The chain has TRBV9 and TRBJ1-4, with a weak D call TRBD1 (6 bases). The CDR3 length is 16 residues. Germline V lookup: CDR1 SGDLS, CDR2 YYNGEE. Trimming shortened V by 1 base and J by 5 bases, and 15 bases separated the two germline ends. The CDR3 region is CASSVTTAGENEKLFF. CDR3 DNA: TGTGCCAGCAGCGTAACTACGGCAGGGGAGAATGAAAAACTGTTTTTT.

The CDR3 protein is CASSFSGAYEQYF. The CDR3 nucleotides read TGTGCCAGCAGTTTTAGCGGGGCCTACGAGCAGTACTTC. V usage is TRBV27 and J usage is TRBJ2-7; 8 positions agree with TRBD2. CDR3 length: 13 amino acids. Germline-derived CDR1 and CDR2 are MNHEY and SMNVEV (reference sequence). V dropped 3 bases and J dropped 2; count of bases not matched to a gene: 0.

DNA of the CDR3: TGTGCCAGCAGGGGGATCACAGATACGCAGTATTTT. Translated: CASRGITDTQYF. The chain links TRBV2 to TRBJ2-3; D not resolved. Germline CDR1 is SNHLY and CDR2 is FYNNEI. The germline V and J ends were trimmed by 6 bases and 2 bases, with 6 bases remaining between them. The CDR3 has 12 amino acids.

The V gene is TRBV6-1, the J gene TRBJ1-2, with D perhaps TRBD1 (5 bases). In germline, CDR1 is MNHNS, CDR2 SASEGT. The CDR3 extends over 14 amino acids. Trimming pared 5 bases from V and 7 bases from J, leaving 17 bases between. In DNA, the CDR3 is TGTGCCAGCAGTCCCCGGGACCTAGTGGTTGGCTACACCTTC. This sequence encodes CASSPRDLVVGYTF.

V is TRBV11-2 and J is TRBJ2-7; D unresolved. CDR3 size: 13 residues. The germline CDR1 and CDR2 sequences are SGHAT and FQNNGV. V dropped 5 bases and J dropped 4 bases, with 12 bases sitting between them. The CDR3 nucleotides read TGTGCCAGCAGCCCACGACTGAATTACGAGCAGTACTTC. Its protein is CASSPRLNYEQYF.

CDR3 in DNA: TGCGCCAGCAGCCAAGAAGACGGTGGGACCTACGAGCAGTACTTC. Its protein product is CASSQEDGGTYEQYF. This rearrangement joins TRBV4-1 to TRBJ2-7; D is undetermined. This CDR3 spans 15 amino acids. Germline loops: CDR1 MGHRA, CDR2 YSYEKL. The germline V and J ends were trimmed by 0 bases and 2 bases, with 11 bases remaining between them.

The chain couples TRBV4-2 to TRBJ1-1, with no clear D. Germline CDR1 is LGHNA and CDR2 is YNFKEQ. CDR3 length: 14 amino acids. The V end was cut by 5 bases, the J end by 3 bases, with 13 bases between. The CDR3 nucleotides read TGTGCCAGCAGCTTGGATGGACTACACACTGAAGCTTTCTTT. Amino acids: CASSLDGLHTEAFF.

This clone was found once. This chain uses TRBV7-9 with TRBJ1-1, with 8 bases matching TRBD1. CDR1 SEHNR and CDR2 FQNEAQ come from the germline V gene (reference sequence). V gave up 5 bases and J gave up 4 bases; unmatched junction bases: 9. CDR3 length equals 15 residues. CDR3 in amino acids: CASSPDRGLFTEAFF. CDR3 nucleotides: TGTGCCAGCAGCCCTGACAGGGGATTGTTCACTGAAGCTTTCTTT.

The J gene is TRBJ2-7, the V gene TRBV27, with D maybe TRBD1 (5 bases). V lost 2 bases to trimming and J lost 0 bases, with 11 bases between them. CDR3 length: 15 amino acids. Germline V gene data show CDR1 as MNHEY and CDR2 as SMNVEV (reference sequence). CDR3 coding DNA: TGTGCCAGCAGTTTAAGCCAGGGTTTCTCCTACGAGCAGTACTTC. This translates into CASSLSQGFSYEQYF.

The V and J genes are TRBV7-9 and TRBJ2-7; unclear D gene. The CDR3 consists of 14 residues. The germline V gene encodes CDR1 SEHNR and CDR2 FQNEAQ (reference sequence). Deletions cut 8 bases from V and 5 bases from J, with 19 bases between. CDR3 amino acids: CASVRLLGVDEQYF. In DNA form, the CDR3 reads TGTGCCAGCGTTAGATTGCTCGGTGTCGACGAGCAGTACTTC.

The V and J genes are TRBV6-1 and TRBJ2-3; TRBD1 aligns across 10 bases. Germline V gives CDR1 MNHNS, CDR2 SASEGT. J gave up 1 base and V 4 bases, and 14 bases lay outside the gene matches. The CDR3 runs to 19 residues. The CDR3 protein is CASSGLGQGVGVGTDTQYF. DNA for the CDR3: TGTGCCAGCAGTGGCCTCGGACAGGGGGTCGGTGTGGGCACAGATACGCAGTATTTT.

The chain links TRBV27 to TRBJ2-1, with 12 bases fitting TRBD2. Trimming took 3 bases from V and 7 from J; bases not matched to a gene: 7. The CDR3 has 16 residues. Per the germline V gene, CDR1 is MNHEY and CDR2 is SMNVEV (reference sequence). The CDR3 DNA follows: TGTGCCAGCAGTTTCCTAGCGGGGGGGCCGGAAAATGAGCAGTTCTTC. Its translation is CASSFLAGGPENEQFF.

The rearrangement uses TRBV5-6 and TRBJ1-2; 7 bases match TRBD1. This CDR3 comprises 14 residues. Looked up from germline, CDR1 is SGHDT and CDR2 is YYEEEE. Trimming cost V 4 bases and J 2 bases; bases outside gene matches: 5. Written as DNA, the CDR3 is TGTGCCAGCAGCGCCCGGGACAGCAACTATGGCTACACCTTC. It encodes CASSARDSNYGYTF.

The chain carries TRBV6-5 and TRBJ2-1, with 9 positions matching TRBD2. CDR1 MNHEY and CDR2 SVGAGI come from the germline V gene. The CDR3 extends over 16 amino acids. V dropped 3 bases and J dropped 8; count of bases not matched to a gene: 11. CDR3 sequence: CASSYRRGGFMDEQFF. The DNA of the CDR3 is TGTGCCAGCAGTTATCGGCGGGGGGGCTTTATGGATGAGCAGTTCTTC.

The gene calls are TRBV11-3 and TRBJ2-5; the match to TRBD1 covers 8 bases. This CDR3 spans 15 amino acids. The V and J ends lost 6 bases and 2 bases, in that order; junction bases with no gene match: 8. The germline gives CDR1 SGHNT, CDR2 YENEEA. The CDR3 region has the DNA TGTGCCAGCAGTTCTTCAGGGGGCAGTCAAGAGACCCAGTACTTC. It translates to CASSSSGGSQETQYF.

This rearrangement joins TRBV11-2 to TRBJ2-5, with D possibly TRBD1 on 6 matching bases. This CDR3 region has 14 residues. CDR1 SGHAT and CDR2 FQNNGV come from the germline V gene. The V end was cut by 5 bases, the J end by 1 base, with 11 bases between. In nucleotides, the CDR3 is TGTGCCAGCAGCCATCAGGGGAGCCAAGAGACCCAGTACTTC. Translation: CASSHQGSQETQYF.

The rearrangement joins TRBV27 to TRBJ1-1; 8 bases agree with TRBD1. This CDR3 contains 15 residues. Germline V CDR1 and CDR2: MNHEY, SMNVEV (reference sequence). With 1 base clipped from V and 4 bases from J, the junction kept 5 bases outside the gene matches. In DNA form, the CDR3 reads TGTGCCAGCAGTTTATGGCCGGGACAGGCCACTGAAGCTTTCTTT. Protein sequence: CASSLWPGQATEAFF.

V and J are TRBV28 and TRBJ1-1; tentatively, D is TRBD1 (6 bases). Trimming left V 3 bases short and J 3 bases short, with 14 bases between. CDR1 and CDR2 from the germline V gene are MDHEN and SYDVKM. This CDR3 contains 15 residues. CDR3 protein: CASSLGGSGDTEAFF. The CDR3 nucleotides read TGTGCCAGCAGTTTGGGGGGCTCGGGTGACACTGAAGCTTTCTTT.